The next 6 T cell receptor beta chains were all read from a single sample in a study of OX40 agonist ivuxolimab in advanced cancers. Assay used: immunoSEQ multiplex PCR; TCRdb lists only in-frame clones, some missing. The top ten clones hold about 12% of a sample with about 27,000 clones, 83% of them seen once. The sequenced sample was CD4+ or CD8+ T cells sorted from blood, obtained in a trial of the OX40 agonist ivuxolimab. The receptors shown here come from an adult with an advanced solid tumor such as melanoma, head and neck, liver or kidney cancer.

The gene calls are TRBV9 and TRBJ2-7; D is ambiguous. The V and J ends lost 3 bases and 5 bases respectively, with 12 bases between them. This CDR3 contains 13 residues. Germline V gene lookup returns CDR1 SGDLS and CDR2 YYNGEE. CDR3 DNA sequence: TGTGCCAGCAGCGCCGCTCCAGAAAACGAGCAGTACTTC. This codes for CASSAAPENEQYF.

The rearrangement uses TRBV11-2 and TRBJ2-7; D tentatively fits TRBD1 or TRBD2 (5 bases each). Germline CDR1 SGHAT, CDR2 FQNNGV. V was clipped by 4 bases and J by 4 bases, with 14 bases between them. This CDR3 region has 14 residues. CDR3 sequence (DNA): TGTGCCAGCAGCTGGGGCCCTGGGGAGTACGAGCAGTACTTC. Translating it yields CASSWGPGEYEQYF. Full variable domain (remainder filled in from reference TRBV11-2 and TRBJ2-7): EAGVAQSPRYKIIEKRQSVAFWCNPISGHATLYWYQQILGQGPKLLIQFQNNGVVDDSQLPKDRFSAERLKGVDSTLKIQPAKLEDSAVYLCASSWGPGEYEQYFGPGTRLTVT.

The chain recombines TRBV5-6 with TRBJ2-7, with TRBD1 matching over 9 bases. V trimming: 4 bases; J trimming: 4 bases; junction bases outside the gene matches: 6. Germline values: CDR1 SGHDT, CDR2 YYEEEE. The CDR3 sequence is 14 residues long. The chain's CDR3 is CASSESDRGYEQYF. In DNA, the CDR3 is TGTGCCAGCAGCGAGAGTGACAGGGGGTACGAGCAGTACTTC. Variable domain in full (rest from reference TRBV5-6 and TRBJ2-7): DAGVTQSPTHLIKTRGQQVTLRCSPKSGHDTVSWYQQALGQGPQFIFQYYEEEERQRGNFPDRFSGHQFPNYSSELNVNALLLGDSALYLCASSESDRGYEQYFGPGTRLTVT.

This rearrangement joins TRBV4-2 to TRBJ2-3, with 11 nucleotides matching TRBD2. V trimming: 1 base; J trimming: 4 bases; junction bases outside the gene matches: 1. Germline V lookup: CDR1 LGHNA, CDR2 YNFKEQ. The CDR3 has 15 residues. The CDR3 DNA reads TGTGCCAGCAGCCAAGCTAGCGGGGGGTCAGATACGCAGTATTTT. Translating gives CASSQASGGSDTQYF.

The V call is TRBV7-9, the J call TRBJ2-2; unclear D gene. Germline V lookup: CDR1 SEHNR, CDR2 FQNEAQ (reference sequence). Trimming stripped 10 bases from V and 2 bases from J, with 11 bases between. The CDR3 sequence is 13 residues long. CDR3 protein: CANGYDNTGELFF. The CDR3 DNA is TGTGCCAACGGGTATGACAACACCGGGGAGCTGTTTTTT.

The CDR3 DNA reads as TGCGCCAGCGGGATCGGGCACCGCACTGAAGCTTTCTTT. It translates to CASGIGHRTEAFF. The chain employs TRBV4-1 and TRBJ1-1; the D is unclear. Germline V lookup: CDR1 MGHRA, CDR2 YSYEKL. There are 13 residues in the CDR3. V lost 8 bases, J lost 4 bases, and 14 bases lay in between.